These 15 T cell receptor beta chains came from one sample sequenced in a study of blood T cell repertoires in COVID-19. Produced via immunoSEQ multiplex PCR; TCRdb's table is partial and in-frame only. In the table there are hundreds of thousands of clones, 80% to 90% of which are singletons. Material: peripheral blood. Receptors originate from a man aged 35-49 years with acute or convalescent COVID-19.

CDR3 coding DNA: TGTGCCAGCACCGGACTTCTGGGAGGCCCAGCTTTCTTT. Amino acid sequence: CASTGLLGGPAFF. The chain couples TRBV28 to TRBJ1-1; D is unclear. V lost 7 bases, J lost 10 bases, and 19 bases lay in between. From germline, CDR1 is MDHEN and CDR2 SYDVKM. The CDR3 is made up of 13 amino acids.

In this sample, this clone turned up once. The chain is built from TRBV19 and TRBJ1-2, with D unresolved. This CDR3 is 18 amino acids long. Trimming took off 3 bases at V and 5 bases at J, with 25 bases between the two ends. Germline CDR1 LNHDA, CDR2 SQIVND (reference sequence). The CDR3 loop is CASSIRVGGGAKPYGYTF. The CDR3 bases are TGTGCCAGTAGTATTCGGGTAGGCGGAGGAGCAAAGCCTTATGGCTACACCTTC.

V and J are TRBV9 and TRBJ1-3; D unclear. Germline assignment: CDR1 SGDLS and CDR2 YYNGEE. This CDR3 is built from 14 residues. V was clipped by 0 bases and J by 4 bases, with 8 bases between them. The CDR3 nucleotides are TGTGCCAGCAGCGTAGCTGGAGGGGGAAACACCATATATTTT. This translates into CASSVAGGGNTIYF.

This sequence joins TRBV28 and TRBJ2-1, with 9 positions matching TRBD1. The CDR3 runs 14 residues. CDR1 and CDR2 from the germline V gene are MDHEN and SYDVKM. Trimming at V came to 11 bases and at J to 8 bases, leaving 13 bases not matched to a gene. This CDR3 reads CAVGPGQGVYEQFF. CDR3 coding DNA: TGTGCCGTCGGACCGGGACAGGGAGTTTATGAGCAGTTCTTC.

This clone appeared a single time. At one of its ends the junction is not consistent with the germline gene, which may arise from a read error. This sequence joins TRBV7-7 and TRBJ2-1; 9 nucleotides match TRBD2. Germline CDR1 is SSHAT and CDR2 is FNYEAQ (reference sequence). The CDR3 spans 15 residues. CDR3 residues: CASSQSGTSRDEQFF. DNA of the CDR3: TGTGCTAGCAGCCAATCGGGGACTAGCCGCGATGAGCAGTTCTTC.

The chain has TRBV7-8 and TRBJ2-5; 9 positions agree with TRBD2. Germline V gene lookup returns CDR1 SGHVS and CDR2 FQNEAQ. The trim removed 7 bases at V and 7 bases at J, leaving 13 bases unmatched. The CDR3 runs 15 residues. CDR3 in amino acids: CASNDRGLADGTQYF. CDR3 bases: TGTGCCAGCAACGATAGGGGACTAGCAGACGGGACCCAGTACTTC.

The chain carries TRBV5-4 and TRBJ1-1, with a possible D match to TRBD1 (6 bases). Trimming cost V 5 bases and J 2 bases, with 16 bases left between them. Germline assignment: CDR1 SGHNT and CDR2 YYREEE (reference sequence). The CDR3 spans 15 residues. The CDR3 region is CASRSTRDINTEAFF. In DNA, the CDR3 is TGTGCCAGCAGATCTACCCGGGACATAAACACTGAAGCTTTCTTT.

The rearrangement links TRBV6-1 to TRBJ2-1, with D possibly being TRBD1 (5 bases). V lost 1 base to trimming and J lost 6 bases, with 13 bases between them. Germline CDR1 is MNHNS and CDR2 is SASEGT. CDR3 length: 15 amino acids. The CDR3 region is CASSEGLSRVNEQFF. The DNA for the CDR3 is TGTGCCAGCAGTGAAGGTCTCAGCAGGGTCAATGAGCAGTTCTTC.

CDR3 sequence: CSAGGGSEQYF. The CDR3 bases are TGCAGTGCCGGAGGGGGCTCCGAGCAGTACTTC. V and J are TRBV20-1 and TRBJ2-7; possible D gene TRBD1, 7 bases. Germline V gene sequence: CDR1 DFQATT, CDR2 SNEGSKA (reference sequence). Trimming removed 6 bases from V and 6 bases from J, with 12 bases in between. The CDR3 is made up of 11 amino acids.

As DNA, the CDR3 is TGTGCCAGCAGCTCGTATGGCACAGATACGCAGTATTTT. Encoded protein: CASSSYGTDTQYF. This chain joins TRBV7-9 and TRBJ2-3; no clear D gene. Germline V CDR1 and CDR2: SEHNR, FQNEAQ (reference sequence). The CDR3 is 13 residues long. The V end was cut by 4 bases, the J end by 1 base, with 6 bases between.

J is TRBJ2-2 and V is TRBV27; 7 bases fit TRBD1. The V gene end was trimmed by 8 bases and the J gene end by 4 bases; junction bases not matched to a gene: 7. The CDR3 is 14 residues long. Per germline, CDR1 MNHEY and CDR2 SMNVEV (reference sequence). CDR3 in amino acids: CASGRQGFTGELFF. CDR3 nucleotide sequence: TGTGCCAGCGGAAGACAGGGATTCACCGGGGAGCTGTTTTTT.

The chain joins TRBV10-3 to TRBJ2-7, with D perhaps TRBD2 (5 bases). V gave up 0 bases and J gave up 3 bases, with 12 bases separating them. The CDR3 extends over 15 amino acids. Germline loops: CDR1 ENHRY, CDR2 SYGVKD. The CDR3 DNA reads TGTGCCATCAGTGAGTCCGGGTTGGGGAGCTACGAGCAGTACTTC. This gives the protein CAISESGLGSYEQYF.

In its sample, this clone was seen once. This chain connects TRBV9 to TRBJ2-2, with 8 positions matching TRBD1. This CDR3 has 13 residues. Germline trimming cut 3 bases from V and 8 bases from J; bases unmatched to any gene: 3. Germline lookup yields CDR1 SGDLS and CDR2 YYNGEE. For the CDR3, the DNA is TGTGCCAGCAGCGGCAGGGGGCTAGGGGAGCTGTTTTTT. It yields the protein CASSGRGLGELFF.

This chain links TRBV6-1 with TRBJ1-3; D uncertain. The CDR3 loop spans 11 amino acids. Germline V CDR1 and CDR2: MNHNS, SASEGT. Trimming stripped 2 bases from V and 7 bases from J, with 3 bases between. The CDR3 region is CASSELNTIYF. DNA of the CDR3: TGTGCCAGCAGTGAACTGAACACCATATATTTT.

The V and J genes are TRBV11-2 and TRBJ1-6, with D possibly being TRBD1 (5 bases). The CDR3 runs 16 residues. The V and J ends lost 0 bases and 6 bases respectively, with 12 bases between them. Germline V gene sequence: CDR1 SGHAT, CDR2 FQNNGV. This chain's CDR3 is CASSLDWGGTNSPLHF. In DNA form, the CDR3 reads TGTGCCAGCAGCTTAGATTGGGGGGGAACTAATTCACCCCTCCACTTT.